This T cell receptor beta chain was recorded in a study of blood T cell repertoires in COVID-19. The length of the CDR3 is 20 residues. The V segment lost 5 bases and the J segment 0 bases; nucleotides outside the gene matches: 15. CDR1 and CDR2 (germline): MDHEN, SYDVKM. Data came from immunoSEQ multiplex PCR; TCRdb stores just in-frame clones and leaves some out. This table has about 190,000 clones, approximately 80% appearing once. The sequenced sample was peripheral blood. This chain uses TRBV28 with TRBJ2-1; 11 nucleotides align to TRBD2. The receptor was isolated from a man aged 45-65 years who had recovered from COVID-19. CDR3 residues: CASSNPGLAEIPSSYNEQFF. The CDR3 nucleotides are TGTGCCAGCAGTAACCCGGGACTAGCGGAGATACCGAGCTCCTACAATGAGCAGTTCTTC.